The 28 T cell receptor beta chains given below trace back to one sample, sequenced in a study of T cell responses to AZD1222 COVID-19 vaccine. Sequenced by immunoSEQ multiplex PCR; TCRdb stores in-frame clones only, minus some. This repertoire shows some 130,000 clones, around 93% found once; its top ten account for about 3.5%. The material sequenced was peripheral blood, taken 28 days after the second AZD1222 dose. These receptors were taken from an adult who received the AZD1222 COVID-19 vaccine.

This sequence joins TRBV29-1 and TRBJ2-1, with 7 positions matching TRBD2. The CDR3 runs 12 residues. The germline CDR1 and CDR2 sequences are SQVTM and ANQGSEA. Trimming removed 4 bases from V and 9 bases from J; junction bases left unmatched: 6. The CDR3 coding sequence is TGCAGCGTTGGACTGGGGGGGGTTGAGCAGTTCTTC. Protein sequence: CSVGLGGVEQFF.

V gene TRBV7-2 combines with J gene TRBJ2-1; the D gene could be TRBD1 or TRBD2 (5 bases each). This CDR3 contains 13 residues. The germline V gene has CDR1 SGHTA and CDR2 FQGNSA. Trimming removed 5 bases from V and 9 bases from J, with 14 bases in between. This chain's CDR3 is CASSRGVGSEQFF. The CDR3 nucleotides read TGTGCCAGCAGCAGAGGGGTGGGCAGTGAGCAGTTCTTC. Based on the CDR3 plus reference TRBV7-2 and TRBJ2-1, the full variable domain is GAGVSQSPSNKVTEKGKDVELRCDPISGHTALYWYRQSLGQGLEFLIYFQGNSAPDKSGLPSDRFSAERTGGSVSTLTIQRTQQEDSAVYLCASSRGVGSEQFFGPGTRLTVL.

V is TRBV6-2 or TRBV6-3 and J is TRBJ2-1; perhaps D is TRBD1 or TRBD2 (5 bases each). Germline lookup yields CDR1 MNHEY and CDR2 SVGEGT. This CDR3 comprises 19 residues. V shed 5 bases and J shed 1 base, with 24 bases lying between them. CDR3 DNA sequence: TGTGCCAGCAGTCTAGGGGTCCGGACTTTAGGTTTTTCCTACAATGAGCAGTTCTTC. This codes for CASSLGVRTLGFSYNEQFF.

In DNA, the CDR3 is TGCGCCAGCAGCTTGGCCTATGGGCTAGCGGGCACAGATACGCAGTATTTT. Translated: CASSLAYGLAGTDTQYF. The rearrangement joins TRBV5-1 to TRBJ2-3; 7 nucleotides line up with TRBD2. The CDR3 extends over 17 amino acids. The germline CDR1 and CDR2 sequences are SGHRS and YFSETQ. V lost 0 bases, J lost 1 base, and 8 bases stayed unmatched.

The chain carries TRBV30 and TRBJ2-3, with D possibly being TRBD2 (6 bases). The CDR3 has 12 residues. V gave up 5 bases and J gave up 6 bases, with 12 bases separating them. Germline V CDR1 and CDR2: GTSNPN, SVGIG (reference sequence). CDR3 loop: CAWGNAGDTQYF. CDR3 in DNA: TGTGCCTGGGGAAACGCGGGGGATACGCAGTATTTT.

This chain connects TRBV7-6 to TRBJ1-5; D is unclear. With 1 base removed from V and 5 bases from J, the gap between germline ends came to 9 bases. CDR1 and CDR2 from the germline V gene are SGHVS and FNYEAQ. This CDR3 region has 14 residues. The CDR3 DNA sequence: TGTGCCAGCAGCTTAGAGTACACCTATCAGCCCCAGCATTTT. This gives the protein CASSLEYTYQPQHF. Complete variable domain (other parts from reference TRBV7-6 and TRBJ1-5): GAGVSQSPRYKVTKRGQDVALRCDPISGHVSLYWYRQALGQGPEFLTYFNYEAQQDKSGLPNDRFSAERPEGSISTLTIQRTEQRDSAMYRCASSLEYTYQPQHFGDGTRLSIL.

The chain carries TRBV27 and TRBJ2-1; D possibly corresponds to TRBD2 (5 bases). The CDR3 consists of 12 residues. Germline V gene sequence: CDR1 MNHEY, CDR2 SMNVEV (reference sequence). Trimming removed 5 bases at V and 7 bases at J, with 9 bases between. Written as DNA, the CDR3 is TGTGCCAGCAGTCCGAGGGTTAATGAGCAGTTCTTC. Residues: CASSPRVNEQFF.

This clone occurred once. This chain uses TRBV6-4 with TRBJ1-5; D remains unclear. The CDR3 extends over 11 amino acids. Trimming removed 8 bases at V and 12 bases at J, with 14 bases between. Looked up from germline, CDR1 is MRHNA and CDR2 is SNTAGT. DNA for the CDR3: TGTGCCAGCCGAGTCGAGTGGGGCCAGCATTTT. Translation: CASRVEWGQHF.

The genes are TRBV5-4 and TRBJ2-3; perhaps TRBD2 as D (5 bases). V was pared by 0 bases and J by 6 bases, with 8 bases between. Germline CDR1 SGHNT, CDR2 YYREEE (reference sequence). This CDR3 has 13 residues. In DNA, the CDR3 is TGTGCCAGCAGCTTGGCCGGACTGGATACGCAGTATTTT. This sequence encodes CASSLAGLDTQYF.

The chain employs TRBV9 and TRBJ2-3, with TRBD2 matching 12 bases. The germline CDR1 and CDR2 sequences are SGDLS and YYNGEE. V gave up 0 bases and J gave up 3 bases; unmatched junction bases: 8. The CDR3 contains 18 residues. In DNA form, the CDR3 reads TGTGCCAGCAGCGTAGATCGAACTAGCGGGAGGAGGACAGATACGCAGTATTTT. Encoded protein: CASSVDRTSGRRTDTQYF.

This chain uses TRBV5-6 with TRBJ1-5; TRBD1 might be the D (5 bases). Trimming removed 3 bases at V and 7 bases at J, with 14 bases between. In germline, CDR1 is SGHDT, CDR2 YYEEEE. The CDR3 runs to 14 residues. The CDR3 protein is CASSWSGGGQPQHF. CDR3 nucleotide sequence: TGTGCCAGCAGCTGGTCCGGGGGAGGGCAGCCCCAGCATTTT.

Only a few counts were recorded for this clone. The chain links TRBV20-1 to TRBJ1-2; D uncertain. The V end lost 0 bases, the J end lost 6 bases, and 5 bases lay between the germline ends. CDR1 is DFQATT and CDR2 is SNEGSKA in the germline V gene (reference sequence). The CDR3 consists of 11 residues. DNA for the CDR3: TGCAGTGCTAGAGATCCCAATGGCTACACCTTC. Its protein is CSARDPNGYTF.

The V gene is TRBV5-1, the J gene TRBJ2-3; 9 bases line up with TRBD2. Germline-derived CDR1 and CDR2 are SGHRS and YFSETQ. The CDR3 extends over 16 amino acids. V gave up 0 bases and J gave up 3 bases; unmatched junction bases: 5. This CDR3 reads CASSLERLAETDTQYF. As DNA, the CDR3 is TGCGCCAGCAGCTTGGAACGACTAGCGGAAACAGATACGCAGTATTTT.

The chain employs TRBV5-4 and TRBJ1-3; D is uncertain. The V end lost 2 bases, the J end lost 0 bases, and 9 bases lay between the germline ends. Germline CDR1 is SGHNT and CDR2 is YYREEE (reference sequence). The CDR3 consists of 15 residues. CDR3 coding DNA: TGTGCCAGCAGCTTATCGTCTGCCTCTGGAAACACCATATATTTT. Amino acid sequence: CASSLSSASGNTIYF.

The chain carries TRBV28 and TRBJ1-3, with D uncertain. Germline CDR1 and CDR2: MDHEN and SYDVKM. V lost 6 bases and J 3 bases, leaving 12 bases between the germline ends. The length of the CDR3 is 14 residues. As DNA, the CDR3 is TGTGCCAGCAGAAGAAGGGAGAGTGGAAACACCATATATTTT. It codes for CASRRRESGNTIYF.

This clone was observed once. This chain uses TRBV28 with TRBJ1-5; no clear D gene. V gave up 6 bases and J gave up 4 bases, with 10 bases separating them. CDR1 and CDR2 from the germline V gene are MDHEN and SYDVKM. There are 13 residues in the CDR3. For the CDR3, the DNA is TGTGCCAGCAGGTTGGACGGGAATCAGCCCCAGCATTTT. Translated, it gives CASRLDGNQPQHF.

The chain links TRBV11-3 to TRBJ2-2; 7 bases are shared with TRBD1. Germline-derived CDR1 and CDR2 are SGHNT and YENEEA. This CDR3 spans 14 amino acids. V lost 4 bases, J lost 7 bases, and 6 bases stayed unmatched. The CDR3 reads CASSSQGSGGELFF. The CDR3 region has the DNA TGTGCCAGCAGCTCACAGGGGAGCGGCGGGGAGCTGTTTTTT.

The CDR3 DNA follows: TGTGCCAGCACCCCGGATACCTACACCCCCCCTGAAGCTTTCTTT. It specifies CASTPDTYTPPEAFF. This sequence joins TRBV28 and TRBJ1-1; D remains unclear. Germline V gene sequence: CDR1 MDHEN, CDR2 SYDVKM. The CDR3 has 15 residues. The V gene lost 7 bases and the J gene lost 6 bases, with 21 bases spanning the gap.

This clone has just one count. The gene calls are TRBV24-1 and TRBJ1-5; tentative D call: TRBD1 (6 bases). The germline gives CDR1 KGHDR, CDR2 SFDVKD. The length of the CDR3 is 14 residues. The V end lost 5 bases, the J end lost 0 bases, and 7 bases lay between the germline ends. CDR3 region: CATSGTVSNQPQHF. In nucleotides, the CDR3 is TGTGCCACCAGTGGGACAGTTAGCAATCAGCCCCAGCATTTT.

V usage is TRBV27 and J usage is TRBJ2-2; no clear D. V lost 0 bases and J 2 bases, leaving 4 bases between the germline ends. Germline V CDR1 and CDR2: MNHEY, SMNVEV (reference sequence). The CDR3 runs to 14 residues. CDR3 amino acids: CASSLSYNTGELFF. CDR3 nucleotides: TGTGCCAGCAGTTTATCTTATAACACCGGGGAGCTGTTTTTT.

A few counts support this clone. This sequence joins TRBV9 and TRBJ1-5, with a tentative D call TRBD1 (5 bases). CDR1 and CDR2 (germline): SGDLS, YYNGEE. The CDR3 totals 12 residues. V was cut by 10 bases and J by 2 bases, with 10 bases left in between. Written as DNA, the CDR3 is TGTGCCTCGGGGGGGGGCAATCAGCCCCAGCATTTT. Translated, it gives CASGGGNQPQHF. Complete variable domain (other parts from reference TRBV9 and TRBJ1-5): DSGVTQTPKHLITATGQRVTLRCSPRSGDLSVYWYQQSLDQGLQFLIQYYNGEERAKGNILERFSAQQFPDLHSELNLSSLELGDSALYFCASGGGNQPQHFGDGTRLSIL.

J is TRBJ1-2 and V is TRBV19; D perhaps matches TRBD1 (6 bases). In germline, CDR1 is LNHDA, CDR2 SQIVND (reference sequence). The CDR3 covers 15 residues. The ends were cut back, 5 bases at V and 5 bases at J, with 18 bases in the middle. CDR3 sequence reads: CASSVTGMGGYGYTF. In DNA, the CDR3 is TGTGCCAGTAGTGTAACAGGGATGGGAGGGTATGGCTACACCTTC.

Here the CDR3 DNA reads TGTGCCAGCAGTTACGGCAGGGGGCAGACCGGGGAGCTGTTTTTT. It encodes CASSYGRGQTGELFF. V and J are TRBV6-2 or TRBV6-3 and TRBJ2-2; 8 nucleotides align to TRBD1. Losses at the gene ends were 2 bases for V and 5 bases for J; bases not matched to a gene: 4. CDR1 is MNHEY and CDR2 is SVGEGT in the germline V gene. There are 15 residues in the CDR3.

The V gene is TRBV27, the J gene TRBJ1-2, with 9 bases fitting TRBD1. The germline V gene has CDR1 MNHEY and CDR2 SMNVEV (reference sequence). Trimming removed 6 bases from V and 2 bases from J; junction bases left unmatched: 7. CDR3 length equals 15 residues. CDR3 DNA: TGTGCCAGCAGGCCAACAGGGGGCCGGAACTATGGCTACACCTTC. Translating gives CASRPTGGRNYGYTF.

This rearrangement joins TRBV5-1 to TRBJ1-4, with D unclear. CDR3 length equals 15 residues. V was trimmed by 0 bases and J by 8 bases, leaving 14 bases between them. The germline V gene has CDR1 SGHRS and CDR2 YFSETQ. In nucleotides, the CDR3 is TGCGCCAGCAGCTTGGCCGTGAGCGATCGCGAAAAACTGTTTTTT. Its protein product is CASSLAVSDREKLFF.

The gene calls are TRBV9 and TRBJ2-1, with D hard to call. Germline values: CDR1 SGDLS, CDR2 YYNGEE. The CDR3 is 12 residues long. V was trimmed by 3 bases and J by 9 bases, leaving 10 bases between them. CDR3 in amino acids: CASSASHSEQFF. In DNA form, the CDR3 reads TGTGCCAGCAGCGCATCTCATTCTGAGCAGTTCTTC.

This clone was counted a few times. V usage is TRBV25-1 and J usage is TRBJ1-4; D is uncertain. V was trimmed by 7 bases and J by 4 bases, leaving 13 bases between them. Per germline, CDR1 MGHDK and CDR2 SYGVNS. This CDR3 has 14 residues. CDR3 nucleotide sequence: TGTGCCAGCAATCTAGGAGGCAGTAATGAAAAACTGTTTTTT. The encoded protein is CASNLGGSNEKLFF.

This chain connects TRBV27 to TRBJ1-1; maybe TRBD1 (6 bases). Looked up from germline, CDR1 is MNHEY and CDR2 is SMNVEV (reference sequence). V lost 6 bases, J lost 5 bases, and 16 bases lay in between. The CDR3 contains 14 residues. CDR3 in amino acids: CASRPMDRLTEAFF. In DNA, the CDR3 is TGTGCCAGCAGACCCATGGACAGATTGACTGAAGCTTTCTTT.